The rows below give T cell receptor beta chains drawn from one sample of a study of blood T cell repertoires in COVID-19. Method: immunoSEQ multiplex PCR; TCRdb's copy keeps in-frame clones and lacks some. This table has more than 45,000 clones, roughly 90% appearing once. Specimen: peripheral blood. The receptors here all came from a human donor in a cohort sampled during active COVID-19. Each CDR3 is given with its conserved first and last residue. The D gene is left open where the match is weak. Clone size is not always given. Where it is, it says once, few, many or a class for expanded clones.

length: 11; V: TRBV19; size: -; D: -; J: TRBJ2-1; CDR3: CASKGHNEQFF; DNA: TGTGCCAGTAAGGGGCACAATGAGCAGTTCTTC
length: 18; V: TRBV23-1; size: -; D: TRBD1; J: TRBJ1-5; CDR3: CASSPVRQGSSSNQPQHF; DNA: TGCGCCAGCAGTCCCGTCCGACAGGGCTCAAGTAGCAATCAGCCCCAGCATTTT
length: 16; V: TRBV5-1; size: -; D: TRBD1; J: TRBJ1-4; CDR3: CASSMTGTATNEKLFF; DNA: TGCGCCAGCAGCATGACAGGGACCGCAACTAATGAAAAACTGTTTTTT
length: 17; V: TRBV9; size: -; D: -; J: TRBJ1-3; CDR3: CASSVEGGFAAGNTIYF; DNA: TGTGCCAGCAGCGTAGAGGGAGGGTTTGCAGCAGGAAACACCATATATTTT
length: 16; V: TRBV5-6; size: -; D: -; J: TRBJ1-2; CDR3: CASSRPLTGTYYGYTF; DNA: TGTGCCAGCAGCCGTCCACTTACAGGGACCTACTATGGCTACACCTTC
length: 18; V: TRBV29-1; size: -; D: -; J: TRBJ2-1; CDR3: CSVDPPLDSKVTYNEQFF; DNA: TGCAGCGTTGACCCCCCCCTAGACTCGAAGGTAACCTACAATGAGCAGTTCTTC
length: 15; V: TRBV10-2; size: -; D: TRBD1; J: TRBJ2-3; CDR3: CASRNRGQFTDTQYF; DNA: TGCGCCAGCAGGAACCGGGGACAGTTCACAGATACGCAGTATTTT
length: 11; V: TRBV19; size: -; D: -; J: TRBJ2-7; CDR3: CASSGAYEQYF; DNA: TGTGCCAGTAGTGGAGCCTACGAGCAGTACTTC
length: 17; V: TRBV7-9; size: -; D: -; J: TRBJ2-5; CDR3: CASSPQKQVLSQETQYF; DNA: TGTGCCAGCAGTCCTCAGAAACAGGTATTGAGCCAAGAGACCCAGTACTTC
length: 14; V: TRBV5-6; size: -; D: -; J: TRBJ2-5; CDR3: CASSLTQGGETQYF; DNA: TGTGCCAGCAGCTTGACACAGGGGGGGGAGACCCAGTACTTC
length: 18; V: TRBV9; size: -; D: TRBD1; J: TRBJ1-6; CDR3: CASSVEGGQGSYNSPLHF; DNA: TGTGCCAGCAGCGTAGAGGGTGGACAGGGGTCCTATAATTCACCCCTCCACTTT
length: 14; V: TRBV2; size: -; D: -; J: TRBJ2-4; CDR3: CASSEEGAKNIQYF; DNA: TGTGCCAGCAGTGAAGAGGGGGCCAAAAACATTCAGTACTTC
length: 12; V: TRBV6-2/TRBV6-3; size: -; D: -; J: TRBJ2-3; CDR3: CASSYEVDTQYF; DNA: TGTGCCAGCAGTTACGAGGTCGATACGCAGTATTTT
length: 19; V: TRBV12-5; size: -; D: -; J: TRBJ1-1; CDR3: CASGLGSSAFRDKNTEAFF; DNA: TGTGCTAGTGGTTTGGGATCGTCAGCCTTCCGGGACAAGAACACTGAAGCTTTCTTT
length: 13; V: TRBV19; size: -; D: TRBD1; J: TRBJ1-6; CDR3: CATWDRARGPLHF; DNA: TGTGCCACCTGGGACAGGGCTAGGGGGCCCCTCCACTTT
length: 14; V: TRBV10-3; size: once; D: TRBD2; J: TRBJ2-7; CDR3: CAISRAGAKYEQYF; DNA: TGTGCCATCAGTAGAGCGGGGGCCAAATACGAGCAGTACTTC
length: 14; V: TRBV2; size: -; D: -; J: TRBJ1-5; CDR3: CASGQGSPNQPQHF; DNA: TGTGCCAGCGGCCAGGGCAGCCCTAATCAGCCCCAGCATTTT
length: 13; V: TRBV10-3; size: -; D: -; J: TRBJ1-3; CDR3: CAIMDSSGNTIYF; DNA: TGTGCCATCATGGACAGCTCTGGAAACACCATATATTTT
length: 18; V: TRBV12-1; size: -; D: -; J: TRBJ2-6; CDR3: CASSFGSGGCSGANVLTF; DNA: TGTGCCAGCAGCTTTGGGAGCGGGGGATGCTCTGGGGCCAACGTCCTGACTTTC